The 3 T cell receptor beta chains below come from one sample, sequenced in a study of T-cell reconstitution after alpha-beta-depleted transplantation in children. A TCRbeta library incorporating unique molecular identifiers was prepared. A single record per CDR3 protein comes from TCRdb applying MiXCR to the PCR reads. The table has roughly 400,000 distinct CDR3 sequences, around 21% seen once. The starting material was PBMCs from the stem cell graft donor, obtained from the stem cell graft. These receptor sequences come from a human donor who donated a stem cell graft to a child with acute myeloid leukemia.

The V call is TRBV7-9, the J call TRBJ2-1, with 7 bases that match TRBD2. There are 16 residues in the CDR3. The V gene end was trimmed by 5 bases and the J gene end by 3 bases; junction bases not matched to a gene: 10. The germline gives CDR1 SEHNR, CDR2 FQNEAQ (reference sequence). CDR3: CASSPRRERVYNEQFF. The CDR3 DNA reads TGTGCCAGCAGCCCGAGGCGGGAGCGGGTCTACAATGAGCAGTTCTTC.

The chain recombines TRBV7-9 with TRBJ2-7, with D uncertain. Germline values: CDR1 SEHNR, CDR2 FQNEAQ (reference sequence). The CDR3 spans 14 residues. Trimming took off 3 bases at V and 0 bases at J, with 9 bases between the two ends. The CDR3 region is CASSFYPASYEQYF. CDR3 in DNA: TGTGCCAGCAGCTTTTATCCAGCCTCCTACGAGCAGTACTTC.

This clonotype has just a few counts. The J gene is TRBJ2-7, the V gene TRBV9, with 7 bases identical to TRBD2. This CDR3 is 15 amino acids long. V was clipped by 0 bases and J by 3 bases; unmatched bases: 6. Germline V CDR1 and CDR2: SGDLS, YYNGEE. CDR3 coding DNA: TGTGCCAGCAGCGTAGGTACTAGCGACGTCTACGAGCAGTACTTC. It codes for CASSVGTSDVYEQYF.